One sample yielded the 7 T cell receptor beta chains listed below, sequenced in a study of blood T cell repertoires in COVID-19. Generated by immunoSEQ multiplex PCR, the TCRdb table keeps only in-frame clones and is missing some. The sample consists of roughly 700,000 clones, 85% to 90% of them appearing once. Sequencing was carried out using peripheral blood. These receptors all come from a woman under 30 with acute or convalescent COVID-19.

J is TRBJ1-3 and V is TRBV7-2, with 8 bases lining up with TRBD1. The J segment lost 3 bases and the V segment lost 5 bases, leaving 6 bases of the junction unmatched. CDR3 length equals 15 residues. Germline V lookup: CDR1 SGHTA, CDR2 FQGNSA. Here the CDR3 reads CASSGTGGGGNTIYF. CDR3 coding DNA: TGTGCCAGCAGCGGAACAGGGGGAGGTGGAAACACCATATATTTT.

The V call is TRBV19, the J call TRBJ1-2; the D gene is possibly TRBD1 (5 bases). Trimming pared 3 bases from V and 8 bases from J, leaving 13 bases between. The CDR3 runs to 13 residues. From germline, CDR1 is LNHDA and CDR2 SQIVND (reference sequence). CDR3 bases: TGTGCCAGTAGTATCATCGCAGGGCAAGGCTACACCTTC. Protein sequence: CASSIIAGQGYTF.

This chain links TRBV27 with TRBJ2-7; the match to TRBD1 covers 9 bases. Per germline, CDR1 MNHEY and CDR2 SMNVEV (reference sequence). V gave up 0 bases and J gave up 0 bases; unmatched junction bases: 3. The CDR3 has 16 residues. The CDR3 sequence: CASSLSGTGISYEQYF. As DNA, the CDR3 is TGTGCCAGCAGTTTATCCGGGACAGGGATCTCCTACGAGCAGTACTTC.

As to this clone: An end of the junction differs from the germline gene, which may be a read error. The genes are TRBV18 and TRBJ1-1; D remains unclear. Germline-derived CDR1 and CDR2 are KGHSH and LQKENI. The CDR3 runs 12 residues. CDR3 loop: CASSPPKQDAFF. The CDR3 DNA is TGTGCCAGCTCCCCACCCAAGCAAGATGCTTTCTTT.

The V call is TRBV7-6, the J call TRBJ2-2, with TRBD2 matching over 14 bases. The germline V gene has CDR1 SGHVS and CDR2 FNYEAQ. V lost 5 bases and J lost 6; bases outside the gene matches: 11. The CDR3 has 18 amino acids. CDR3 amino acids: CASSPRLTSGGASGELFF. The CDR3, as DNA: TGTGCCAGCAGCCCACGCTTGACTAGCGGGGGGGCGTCCGGGGAGCTGTTTTTT.

The CDR3 region is CASSKVSGKATEAFF. CDR3 DNA sequence: TGCGCCAGCAGCAAAGTCAGCGGGAAGGCCACTGAAGCTTTCTTT. This sequence joins TRBV4-1 and TRBJ1-1, with no clear D. Germline CDR1 is MGHRA and CDR2 is YSYEKL. The CDR3 covers 15 residues. The V and J ends lost 5 bases and 4 bases respectively, with 17 bases between them.

The chain has TRBV11-1 and TRBJ1-1; possible D gene TRBD1, 5 bases. Trimming removed 2 bases from V and 4 bases from J, with 8 bases in between. The germline gives CDR1 SGHAT, CDR2 FQDESV (reference sequence). CDR3 size: 13 residues. CDR3 sequence reads: CASSLIGATEAFF. For the CDR3, the DNA is TGTGCCAGCAGCTTAATAGGGGCCACTGAAGCTTTCTTT.